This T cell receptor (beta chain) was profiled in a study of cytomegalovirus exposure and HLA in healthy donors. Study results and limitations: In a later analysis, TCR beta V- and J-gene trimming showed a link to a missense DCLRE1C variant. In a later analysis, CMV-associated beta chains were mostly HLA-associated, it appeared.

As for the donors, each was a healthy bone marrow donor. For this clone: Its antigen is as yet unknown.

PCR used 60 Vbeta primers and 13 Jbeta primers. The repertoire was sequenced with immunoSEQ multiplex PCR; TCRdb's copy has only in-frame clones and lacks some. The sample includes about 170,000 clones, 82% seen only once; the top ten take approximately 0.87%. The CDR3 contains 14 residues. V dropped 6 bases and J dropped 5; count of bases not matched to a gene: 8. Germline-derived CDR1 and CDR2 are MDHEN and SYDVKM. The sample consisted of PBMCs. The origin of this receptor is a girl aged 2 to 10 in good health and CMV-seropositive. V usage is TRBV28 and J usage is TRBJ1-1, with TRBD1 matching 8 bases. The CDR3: CASRNRGKWTEAFF. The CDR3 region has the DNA TGTGCCAGCAGGAACAGGGGGAAGTGGACTGAAGCTTTCTTT.